Listed below are T cell receptor beta chains from one sample, sequenced in a study of tumor-infiltrating lymphocytes in primary liver carcinoma. TCRdb processed the multiplex PCR reads anew with MiXCR; each CDR3 protein has one entry. Of 150,000 to 200,000 distinct CDR3 sequences in the sample, just under 85% were seen once. Sequences were obtained from tumor tissue from primary liver carcinoma. The origin of the receptors is a man aged 35-49 years with primary liver carcinoma and hepatitis B virus infection. CDR3s include the opening cysteine and the closing phenylalanine or tryptophan. A D gene is named only where the DNA matches it firmly. Clone size is not always given. Where it is, it says once, few, many or a class for expanded clones.

abundance	d_gene	j_gene	v_gene	CDR3aa	CDR3nt
.	.	TRBJ2-1	TRBV5-4	CASGRGAGYNEQFF	TGTGCGAGCGGTCGGGGGGCGGGATACAATGAGCAGTTCTTC
.	.	TRBJ1-1	TRBV29-1	CSADPDTEAFF	TGCAGCGCTGATCCAGACACTGAAGCTTTCTTT
.	.	TRBJ2-3	TRBV5-1	CASSFGAGSTDTQYF	TGCGCCAGCAGCTTCGGGGCGGGATCCACAGATACGCAGTATTTT
.	TRBD2	TRBJ2-5	TRBV11-2	CASSTSTIQGTGRESQYF	TGTGCCAGCAGCACTAGCACAATCCAGGGTACTGGGCGGGAGTCCCAGTACTTC
once	.	TRBJ2-7	TRBV19	CASSKGQYYEQYF	TGTGCAAGTAGTAAAGGACAGTACTACGAGCAGTACTTC
.	.	TRBJ2-2	TRBV6-2/TRBV6-3	CVSTTPGGGSPGEPFF	TGTGTCAGCACTACCCCCGGGGGCGGGAGCCCCGGGGAGCCGTTTTTT
.	TRBD2	TRBJ2-4	TRBV6-1	CASDGGSSQNIQYF	TGTGCCAGCGACGGGGGGTCATCGCAAAACATTCAGTACTTC
.	.	TRBJ2-7	TRBV4-2	CASSQDKGSGYDQYF	TGTGCCAGCAGCCAAGATAAGGGGAGTGGATACGACCAGTACTTC
.	TRBD1	TRBJ2-2	TRBV7-9	CASRSGQAGTGELFF	TGTGCCAGTAGATCGGGACAGGCGGGGACCGGGGAGCTGTTTTTT
.	.	TRBJ2-1	TRBV5-1	CASSSGLAVRYYNEQFF	TGCGCCAGCAGCTCCGGTTTAGCGGTCCGCTACTACAATGAGCAGTTCTTC
.	TRBD2	TRBJ2-1	TRBV14	CASSQLAGWVNNEQFF	TGTGCCAGCAGCCAACTAGCGGGATGGGTAAACAATGAGCAGTTCTTC
.	.	TRBJ2-2	TRBV12-3/TRBV12-4	CVTSPGSSTDGELFF	TGTGTCACCTCACCGGGGAGTAGCACTGACGGGGAGCTGTTTTTT
.	.	TRBJ2-7	TRBV29-1	CIVESTDYEQYF	TGCATCGTTGAGTCCACAGATTACGAGCAGTACTTC
.	.	TRBJ2-2	TRBV12-3/TRBV12-4	CASRPGQGRAVGELFF	TGTGCCAGCAGACCAGGGCAGGGGAGAGCAGTCGGGGAGCTGTTTTTT
.	.	TRBJ1-2	TRBV4-3	CASSQDWPGSGYTF	TGCGCCAGCAGCCAAGACTGGCCGGGGTCCGGCTACACCTTC
.	.	TRBJ1-2	TRBV4-1	CTSSPSTRLHYGYTF	TGCACCAGCAGCCCGTCCACTAGACTCCACTATGGCTATACCTTC
many	.	TRBJ2-4	TRBV29-1	CSVHGEGAENIQYF	TGCAGCGTTCATGGGGAGGGGGCAGAAAACATTCAGTACTTC
once	.	TRBJ2-3	TRBV29-1	CSLEEGTDTPYF	TGCAGTTTGGAGGAGGGCACAGATACGCCGTATTTT
.	.	TRBJ2-7	TRBV6-2/TRBV6-3	CASSHEVPYEQHF	TGTGCCAGCAGTCACGAGGTACCCTACGAGCAGCATTTC
.	.	TRBJ2-7	TRBV10-2	CTSSSGYDQYF	TGCACCAGTAGCTCTGGCTACGATCAATACTTC
few	.	TRBJ2-2	TRBV10-1	CASSYGTDTGELFF	TGCGCCAGCTCCTACGGCACAGACACTGGGGAGCTGTTTTTT
.	TRBD1	TRBJ2-5	TRBV24-1	CAISDARDRDQETQYF	TGTGCCATCAGTGATGCCCGGGACAGGGACCAAGAGACCCAGTACTTC